The 30 T cell receptor beta chains below were found in one sample sequenced in a study of somatic mutations in cytotoxic T cells in rheumatoid arthritis. Assay: immunoSEQ multiplex PCR; the TCRdb copy retains only in-frame clones and omits some. In the table there are about 7,000 clones, about 82% of which are singletons. The sequencing input was CD8+ T cells sorted from blood. Receptors originate from an adult with rheumatoid arthritis.

V gene TRBV5-1 combines with J gene TRBJ2-3; weak D call: TRBD2 (6 bases). This CDR3 spans 13 amino acids. V was clipped by 6 bases and J by 6 bases, with 14 bases between them. Per germline, CDR1 SGHRS and CDR2 YFSETQ. The CDR3 sequence: CASTQHRGDTQYF. The CDR3 bases are TGCGCCAGCACCCAACACCGGGGGGATACGCAGTATTTT.

The chain employs TRBV7-2 and TRBJ2-1, with TRBD1 as a possible D gene (5 bases). Germline V lookup: CDR1 SGHTA, CDR2 FQGNSA. Trimming cost V 1 base and J 7 bases, with 14 bases left between them. The CDR3 consists of 15 residues. CDR3 protein: CASSLGGLFGNEQFF. In DNA, the CDR3 is TGTGCCAGCAGCTTAGGGGGCCTCTTTGGGAATGAGCAGTTCTTC.

The chain employs TRBV28 and TRBJ1-1; the match to TRBD1 covers 7 bases. This CDR3 region has 14 residues. Unmatched junction bases numbered 5, after V lost 7 bases and J lost 0 bases. From germline, CDR1 is MDHEN and CDR2 SYDVKM. Here the CDR3 reads CASTTGAMNTEAFF. The CDR3 nucleotides read TGTGCCAGCACTACAGGGGCAATGAACACTGAAGCTTTCTTT.

Written as DNA, the CDR3 is TGTGCCAGCAGCGTAGCCGACACTGAAGCTTTCTTT. Residues: CASSVADTEAFF. The chain uses TRBV9 and TRBJ1-1; D is unresolved. Trimming removed 0 bases at V and 3 bases at J, with 3 bases between. The CDR3 contains 12 residues. Germline V gene lookup returns CDR1 SGDLS and CDR2 YYNGEE.

The chain has TRBV7-2 and TRBJ2-1, with TRBD2 identical over 7 bases. The CDR3 contains 15 residues. Germline CDR1 SGHTA, CDR2 FQGNSA. V shed 2 bases and J 2 bases; nucleotides not matched to a gene: 3. CDR3 sequence reads: CASSLTSVAYNEQFF. The CDR3 DNA reads TGTGCCAGCAGCTTAACTAGCGTTGCCTACAATGAGCAGTTCTTC.

The CDR3 nucleotides are TGTGCCGCAACCTCCTCCGGGGACTATCAGCCCCAGCATTTT. Translation gives CAATSSGDYQPQHF. The rearrangement joins TRBV6-6 to TRBJ1-5, with D maybe TRBD1 (5 bases). CDR1 MNHNY and CDR2 SVGAGI come from the germline V gene (reference sequence). With 11 bases removed from V and 5 bases from J, the gap between germline ends came to 19 bases. This CDR3 contains 14 residues.

V usage is TRBV19 and J usage is TRBJ1-5; no clear D gene. V was shortened by 9 bases and J by 5 bases, with 17 bases between the two germline ends. Germline CDR1 is LNHDA and CDR2 is SQIVND (reference sequence). The CDR3 consists of 14 residues. CDR3 amino acids: CASSVRRKDQPQHF. CDR3 DNA: TGTGCCAGCTCCGTGAGGCGTAAGGATCAGCCCCAGCATTTT.

The CDR3 coding sequence is TGTGCCACCACATGGACAGATTTGAACACTGAAGCTTTCTTT. Translation gives CATTWTDLNTEAFF. The genes are TRBV28 and TRBJ1-1; D possibly corresponds to TRBD1 (6 bases). The CDR3 length is 14 residues. Looked up from germline, CDR1 is MDHEN and CDR2 is SYDVKM. V shed 10 bases and J shed 0 bases, with 15 bases lying between them.

This sequence joins TRBV19 and TRBJ1-5; D ambiguous. Germline V gene data show CDR1 as LNHDA and CDR2 as SQIVND (reference sequence). Trimming shortened V by 1 base and J by 0 bases, and 10 bases separated the two germline ends. The CDR3 runs 16 residues. CDR3 protein: CASSIGATYSNQPQHF. In nucleotides, the CDR3 is TGTGCCAGTAGTATAGGGGCCACTTATAGCAATCAGCCCCAGCATTTT.

This chain joins TRBV7-9 and TRBJ1-1, with D hard to call. Germline V lookup: CDR1 SEHNR, CDR2 FQNEAQ (reference sequence). The CDR3 runs 12 residues. The ends were cut back, 3 bases at V and 0 bases at J, with 2 bases in the middle. CDR3 in DNA: TGTGCCAGCAGCTTGATGAACACTGAAGCTTTCTTT. Protein: CASSLMNTEAFF.

This clone turned up a few times. The chain employs TRBV27 and TRBJ1-1; no reliable D call. Trimming pared 0 bases from V and 7 bases from J, leaving 15 bases between. The germline V gene encodes CDR1 MNHEY and CDR2 SMNVEV (reference sequence). The length of the CDR3 is 15 residues. CDR3 residues: CASSLSLGSAREAFF. The DNA for the CDR3 is TGTGCCAGCAGTTTATCTCTAGGCAGTGCGCGTGAAGCTTTCTTT.

The chain is built from TRBV5-5 and TRBJ1-1; tentative D call: TRBD1 (6 bases). There are 15 residues in the CDR3. The germline CDR1 and CDR2 sequences are SGHKS and YYEKEE (reference sequence). V lost 4 bases and J 0 bases, leaving 13 bases between the germline ends. CDR3 residues: CASSPPGAMNTEAFF. The CDR3 DNA is TGTGCCAGCAGCCCCCCGGGGGCCATGAACACTGAAGCTTTCTTT.

The rearrangement links TRBV27 to TRBJ1-4, with 8 bases fitting TRBD1. Germline V gives CDR1 MNHEY, CDR2 SMNVEV (reference sequence). V gave up 6 bases and J gave up 5 bases; unmatched junction bases: 11. This CDR3 contains 16 residues. CDR3: CASSPIGQGINEKLFF. CDR3 coding DNA: TGTGCCAGCAGCCCAATTGGACAGGGTATAAATGAAAAACTGTTTTTT. Together with reference TRBV27 and TRBJ1-4, the CDR3 gives the full variable domain: EAQVTQNPRYLITVTGKKLTVTCSQNMNHEYMSWYRQDPGLGLRQIYYSMNVEVTDKGDVPEGYKVSRKEKRNFPLILESPSPNQTSLYFCASSPIGQGINEKLFFGSGTQLSVL.

In its sample, this clone was seen a few times. The chain is built from TRBV6-5 and TRBJ1-4; D gene ambiguous. Germline values: CDR1 MNHEY, CDR2 SVGAGI. The CDR3 contains 12 residues. With 7 bases removed from V and 8 bases from J, the gap between germline ends came to 11 bases. CDR3 nucleotides: TGTGCCAGCAAGGTGTTTCGGGAAAAACTGTTTTTT. Its translation is CASKVFREKLFF.

The chain combines TRBV10-2 with TRBJ2-5, with D hard to call. V dropped 2 bases and J dropped 6 bases, with 10 bases sitting between them. CDR3 length: 13 amino acids. Germline-derived CDR1 and CDR2 are WSHSY and SAAADI. The CDR3 DNA sequence: TGCGCCAGCAGTGAGATTAGCATAAAGACCCAGTACTTC. This sequence encodes CASSEISIKTQYF.

The chain links TRBV21-1 to TRBJ1-1. TRBV21-1 is a listed pseudogene. The CDR3 has 15 residues. The CDR3 spells CASSQKTRRNTEAFF. CDR3 nucleotides: TGTGCCAGCAGCCAGAAGACCCGGAGGAACACTGAAGCTTTCTTT.

The CDR3 region has the DNA TGTGCCAGCAGCTCCAGAAGCTTGTACCCTTCGTCAACCTACGAGCAGTACGTC. It translates to CASSSRSLYPSSTYEQYV. The J gene is TRBJ2-7, the V gene TRBV11-2, with D hard to call. V was cut by 4 bases and J by 2 bases, with 24 bases left in between. Germline assignment: CDR1 SGHAT and CDR2 FQNNGV. The CDR3 covers 18 residues.

The DNA for the CDR3 is TGTGCCAGTAGTATATGGGGATATGAAGCTTTCTTT. It translates to CASSIWGYEAFF. The chain couples TRBV19 to TRBJ1-1; D is unclear. Between the trimmed V and J ends, which lost 2 bases and 7 bases, there was a span of 8 bases. CDR1 and CDR2 from the germline V gene are LNHDA and SQIVND (reference sequence). The CDR3 length is 12 residues. The full variable domain, with the rest looked up from reference TRBV19 and TRBJ1-1, is DGGITQSPKYLFRKEGQNVTLSCEQNLNHDAMYWYRQDPGQGLRLIYYSQIVNDFQKGDIAEGYSVSREKKESFPLTVTSAQKNPTAFYLCASSIWGYEAFFGQGTRLTVV.

J is TRBJ1-2 and V is TRBV6-1; D is unresolved. V gave up 3 bases and J gave up 8 bases, with 10 bases separating them. The CDR3 totals 12 residues. CDR1 is MNHNS and CDR2 is SASEGT in the germline V gene. This CDR3 reads CASSDNGYGYTF. The CDR3 nucleotides are TGTGCCAGCAGTGATAACGGTTACGGCTACACCTTC.

J is TRBJ1-2 and V is TRBV28, with D perhaps TRBD1 (5 bases). The CDR3 is made up of 14 amino acids. Trimming removed 2 bases from V and 4 bases from J, with 11 bases in between. Germline-derived CDR1 and CDR2 are MDHEN and SYDVKM. The chain's CDR3 is CASSLGGSVYGYTF. The CDR3 coding sequence is TGTGCCAGCAGTTTAGGGGGGTCCGTCTATGGCTACACCTTC.

In this sample, this clone turned up a few times. The rearrangement joins TRBV4-2 to TRBJ1-6, with D perhaps matching TRBD1 (6 bases). Trimming removed 1 base from V and 4 bases from J, with 11 bases in between. The CDR3 spans 16 residues. Germline V gene sequence: CDR1 LGHNA, CDR2 YNFKEQ. CDR3 sequence: CASSQVSGAYNSPLHF. The CDR3 nucleotides read TGTGCCAGCAGCCAAGTGTCAGGGGCTTATAATTCACCCCTCCACTTT.

As concerns this clone: One end of the junction does not line up with germline, which may come from a read error. The genes are TRBV7-9 and TRBJ2-2; no clear D. The CDR3 is made up of 12 amino acids. Germline V CDR1 and CDR2: SEHNR, FQNEAQ (reference sequence). CDR3 sequence: CASRLGDWELFF. CDR3 DNA: TGTGCCAGCAGATTAGGCGACTGGGAGCTGTTTTTT. The full variable domain, rest sourced from reference TRBV7-9 and TRBJ2-2, is DTGVSQNPRHKITKRGQNVTFRCDPISEHNRLYWYRQTLGQGPEFLTYFQNEAQLEKSRLLSDRFSAERPKGSFSTLEIQRTEQGDSAMYLCASRLGDWELFFGEGSRLTVL.

The V call is TRBV20-1, the J call TRBJ2-3; D is uncertain. This CDR3 is built from 10 residues. The V end lost 6 bases, the J end lost 10 bases, and 11 bases lay between the germline ends. Germline loops: CDR1 DFQATT, CDR2 SNEGSKA (reference sequence). This CDR3 is CSAGEYPQYF. CDR3 bases: TGCAGTGCAGGAGAGTACCCGCAGTATTTT.

The chain is built from TRBV19 and TRBJ1-2; D not resolved. Per the germline V gene, CDR1 is LNHDA and CDR2 is SQIVND (reference sequence). The CDR3 length is 14 residues. The V gene lost 5 bases and the J gene lost 4 bases, with 14 bases spanning the gap. The CDR3 is CASSADILGYGYTF. In nucleotides, the CDR3 is TGTGCCAGTAGTGCCGACATCCTTGGCTATGGCTACACCTTC.

The genes are TRBV9 and TRBJ2-5; D is uncertain. Looked up from germline, CDR1 is SGDLS and CDR2 is YYNGEE. This CDR3 is 15 amino acids long. The V end was cut by 5 bases, the J end by 2 bases, with 16 bases between. In DNA form, the CDR3 reads TGTGCCAGCAGTCGCCTAGGCAGATTACAAGAGACCCAGTACTTC. It translates to CASSRLGRLQETQYF.

The chain joins TRBV5-5 to TRBJ1-1; D remains unclear. This CDR3 has 14 residues. Germline-derived CDR1 and CDR2 are SGHKS and YYEKEE (reference sequence). The germline V and J ends were trimmed by 0 bases and 7 bases, with 13 bases remaining between them. In DNA form, the CDR3 reads TGTGCCAGCAGCTTGGGGCCCTACGTTGGTGAAGCTTTCTTT. Its protein is CASSLGPYVGEAFF. Filled out from reference TRBV5-5 and TRBJ1-1, the complete variable domain reads DAGVTQSPTHLIKTRGQQVTLRCSPISGHKSVSWYQQVLGQGPQFIFQYYEKEERGRGNFPDRFSARQFPNYSSELNVNALLLGDSALYLCASSLGPYVGEAFFGQGTRLTVV.

This clone was counted only a few times. CDR3 nucleotide sequence: TGCGCCAGCAGCCTCGCGACTGACTATAATTCACCCCTCCACTTT. Translating gives CASSLATDYNSPLHF. The rearrangement joins TRBV5-1 to TRBJ1-6; D is uncertain. Germline loops: CDR1 SGHRS, CDR2 YFSETQ. The V end was cut by 4 bases, the J end by 3 bases, with 11 bases between. This CDR3 region has 15 residues.

V gene TRBV27 combines with J gene TRBJ2-5; TRBD1 agrees at 8 bases. V lost 1 base and J lost 0; bases outside the gene matches: 4. The germline V gene encodes CDR1 MNHEY and CDR2 SMNVEV (reference sequence). The CDR3 consists of 16 residues. Here the CDR3 reads CASSLYGTGHQETQYF. The CDR3 nucleotides read TGTGCCAGCAGTTTATACGGGACAGGTCACCAAGAGACCCAGTACTTC.

The DNA of the CDR3 is TGTGCCAGCAGGGGACCGGGACACCTTTTCCACTTT. This codes for CASRGPGHLFHF. This chain uses TRBV2 with TRBJ1-6; tentative D call: TRBD1 (6 bases). In germline, CDR1 is SNHLY, CDR2 FYNNEI. CDR3 length equals 12 residues. V dropped 6 bases and J dropped 17 bases, with 17 bases sitting between them.

V usage is TRBV5-4 and J usage is TRBJ1-4, with 10 bases aligning to TRBD1. The V gene's germline CDR1 is SGHNT and CDR2 YYREEE (reference sequence). The ends lost 0 bases at V and 0 bases at J; junction bases unmatched: 2. The CDR3 consists of 17 residues. In nucleotides, the CDR3 is TGTGCCAGCAGCTTGGGGGACAGGGGAACAACTAATGAAAAACTGTTTTTT. It is translated as CASSLGDRGTTNEKLFF.